A single sample gave rise to the 30 T cell receptor beta chains below, sequenced in a study of blood T cell repertoires in COVID-19. Sequencing was performed with immunoSEQ multiplex PCR; in TCRdb, only in-frame clones are kept and a portion is missing. The sample includes 50,000 or so clones, over 90% seen only once; the top ten take approximately 1%. Sequenced sample: peripheral blood. Receptors originate from a man in his 60s with COVID-19, enrolled during active disease.

The chain employs TRBV2 and TRBJ2-3; 8 bases agree with TRBD1. V dropped 6 bases and J dropped 1; count of bases not matched to a gene: 6. The V gene's germline CDR1 is SNHLY and CDR2 FYNNEI. This CDR3 comprises 15 residues. CDR3 DNA sequence: TGTGCCAGCAGCGAATGGGACAGGCGCACAGATACGCAGTATTTT. It yields the protein CASSEWDRRTDTQYF.

This clone was counted once. The rearrangement links TRBV2 to TRBJ2-2, with 8 bases fitting TRBD2. CDR1 and CDR2 from the germline V gene are SNHLY and FYNNEI. The CDR3 runs 14 residues. Unmatched junction bases numbered 4, after V lost 6 bases and J lost 4 bases. The CDR3 DNA reads TGTGCCAGCAGCCCACTAGCGGTCACCGGGGAGCTGTTTTTT. Translating it yields CASSPLAVTGELFF.

V is TRBV6-6 and J is TRBJ2-1, with 9 nucleotides matching TRBD2. Germline lookup yields CDR1 MNHNY and CDR2 SVGAGI (reference sequence). This CDR3 region has 16 residues. The V gene end was trimmed by 11 bases and the J gene end by 1 base; junction bases not matched to a gene: 12. The CDR3 DNA is TGTGCCTCGTCCGGAAGCGGGGGGTCTTCCTACAATGAGCAGTTCTTC. Its translation is CASSGSGGSSYNEQFF.

V is TRBV30 and J is TRBJ1-4; no reliable D call. Trimming stripped 2 bases from V and 8 bases from J, with 12 bases between. Per the germline V gene, CDR1 is GTSNPN and CDR2 is SVGIG (reference sequence). This CDR3 spans 13 amino acids. Here the CDR3 reads CAWSPSGREKLFF. In nucleotides, the CDR3 is TGTGCCTGGAGTCCGAGCGGTCGAGAAAAACTGTTTTTT.

This chain joins TRBV6-5 and TRBJ2-7, with TRBD1 identical over 8 bases. Unmatched junction bases numbered 5, after V lost 4 bases and J lost 3 bases. Germline values: CDR1 MNHEY, CDR2 SVGAGI. The CDR3 has 14 residues. The CDR3 spells CASSLTGEDYEQYF. CDR3 DNA sequence: TGTGCCAGCAGTTTGACAGGGGAGGACTACGAGCAGTACTTC.

The rearrangement links TRBV5-8 to TRBJ2-1; possibly TRBD2 for D (7 bases). The CDR3 extends over 17 amino acids. The V end was cut by 1 base, the J end by 0 bases, with 14 bases between. The V gene's germline CDR1 is SGHTS and CDR2 YDEGEE. In DNA, the CDR3 is TGTGCCAGCAGCTTGCTGGGGGGGCGGAGCTCCTACAATGAGCAGTTCTTC. Protein sequence: CASSLLGGRSSYNEQFF.

The chain has TRBV28 and TRBJ1-5; 7 positions agree with TRBD1. CDR1 is MDHEN, CDR2 SYDVKM, per germline. The CDR3 length is 18 residues. V lost 6 bases, J lost 0 bases, and 14 bases stayed unmatched. Written as DNA, the CDR3 is TGTGCCAGCAGCCTGGGTCACAGGGGAGTATATAGCAATCAGCCCCAGCATTTT. Protein product: CASSLGHRGVYSNQPQHF.

V gene TRBV7-9 combines with J gene TRBJ1-6; D ambiguous. The CDR3 runs to 11 residues. Germline loops: CDR1 SEHNR, CDR2 FQNEAQ (reference sequence). Trimming stripped 4 bases from V and 14 bases from J, with 9 bases between. In DNA form, the CDR3 reads TGTGCCAGCAGCTCCGGTGCCACCCTCCACTTT. It specifies CASSSGATLHF.

The chain couples TRBV7-9 to TRBJ2-7, with a tentative D call TRBD1 (6 bases). V gave up 5 bases and J gave up 1 base, with 12 bases separating them. From germline, CDR1 is SEHNR and CDR2 FQNEAQ (reference sequence). This CDR3 spans 14 amino acids. The CDR3 loop reads CASSPRGRSYEQYF. CDR3 nucleotides: TGTGCCAGCAGCCCCAGGGGCAGGTCCTACGAGCAGTACTTC. The variable domain in full, completed from reference TRBV7-9 and TRBJ2-7, reads DTGVSQNPRHKITKRGQNVTFRCDPISEHNRLYWYRQTLGQGPEFLTYFQNEAQLEKSRLLSDRFSAERPKGSFSTLEIQRTEQGDSAMYLCASSPRGRSYEQYFGPGTRLTVT.

This chain uses TRBV19 with TRBJ2-7; 8 bases line up with TRBD1. Losses at the gene ends were 5 bases for V and 3 bases for J; bases not matched to a gene: 0. This CDR3 contains 12 residues. The germline gives CDR1 LNHDA, CDR2 SQIVND (reference sequence). CDR3 DNA sequence: TGTGCCAGTAGTGACAGGGGCTACGAGCAGTACTTC. It specifies CASSDRGYEQYF.

The chain is built from TRBV11-1 and TRBJ2-7; 7 nucleotides align to TRBD1. V shed 5 bases and J 3 bases; nucleotides not matched to a gene: 10. CDR3 length equals 15 residues. Germline values: CDR1 SGHAT, CDR2 FQDESV (reference sequence). The CDR3 reads CASSPQGGPGYEQYF. Written as DNA, the CDR3 is TGTGCCAGCAGCCCACAAGGGGGCCCGGGCTACGAGCAGTACTTC.

This rearrangement joins TRBV5-1 to TRBJ2-3; 7 bases match TRBD1. The CDR3 covers 17 residues. V lost 7 bases, J lost 2 bases, and 16 bases stayed unmatched. Germline assignment: CDR1 SGHRS and CDR2 YFSETQ. CDR3 region: CASARGFAESLTDTQYF. The DNA of the CDR3 is TGCGCCAGCGCCAGGGGGTTTGCGGAGTCCCTCACAGATACGCAGTATTTT.

This clone was observed a single time. The V and J genes are TRBV5-1 and TRBJ1-3; TRBD1 aligns across 7 bases. This CDR3 region has 15 residues. Trimming took 4 bases from V and 2 from J; bases not matched to a gene: 6. Looked up from germline, CDR1 is SGHRS and CDR2 is YFSETQ. CDR3 nucleotide sequence: TGCGCCAGCAGCAAAGGACAGGTGGCTGGAAACACCATATATTTT. Protein product: CASSKGQVAGNTIYF.

The J gene is TRBJ1-3, the V gene TRBV9; maybe TRBD1 (6 bases). There are 15 residues in the CDR3. The germline CDR1 and CDR2 sequences are SGDLS and YYNGEE. Trimming cost V 1 base and J 0 bases, with 8 bases left between them. The CDR3 nucleotides read TGTGCCAGCAGCGTAACACAGGGCTCTGGAAACACCATATATTTT. Its translation: CASSVTQGSGNTIYF.

The rearrangement links TRBV30 to TRBJ2-7, with D tentatively TRBD2 (6 bases). This CDR3 has 16 amino acids. Trimming stripped 0 bases from V and 6 bases from J, with 21 bases between. Germline assignment: CDR1 GTSNPN and CDR2 SVGIG (reference sequence). The CDR3 sequence: CAWSVLGIGGSGEQYF. The CDR3 nucleotides read TGTGCCTGGAGTGTACTGGGAATAGGAGGTAGCGGCGAGCAGTACTTC.

The gene calls are TRBV5-4 and TRBJ2-1; D may be TRBD2 (6 bases). Germline V CDR1 and CDR2: SGHNT, YYREEE (reference sequence). The CDR3 contains 15 residues. Trimming left V 1 base short and J 5 bases short, with 13 bases between. The CDR3 loop reads CASSLFGGPHNEQFF. The CDR3 DNA reads as TGTGCCAGCAGCTTGTTCGGGGGACCTCACAATGAGCAGTTCTTC.

The V and J genes are TRBV6-5 and TRBJ1-2; D possibly corresponds to TRBD1 (5 bases). CDR3 length: 15 amino acids. Germline values: CDR1 MNHEY, CDR2 SVGAGI. V lost 3 bases and J lost 2, with 13 bases in between. The CDR3, as DNA: TGTGCCAGCAGTTATCGGGCAGGGTTGAACTATGGCTACACCTTC. This sequence encodes CASSYRAGLNYGYTF.

This rearrangement joins TRBV5-1 to TRBJ1-6; 7 bases line up with TRBD1. V trimming: 4 bases; J trimming: 6 bases; junction bases outside the gene matches: 7. Per the germline V gene, CDR1 is SGHRS and CDR2 is YFSETQ. The CDR3 spans 15 residues. DNA of the CDR3: TGCGCCAGCAGCCCGCAGACAGGGAGTAATTCACCCCTCCACTTT. Its translation is CASSPQTGSNSPLHF.

The V and J genes are TRBV19 and TRBJ1-5, with no clear D. V lost 10 bases, J lost 6 bases, and 16 bases lay in between. Germline lookup yields CDR1 LNHDA and CDR2 SQIVND (reference sequence). CDR3 length: 13 amino acids. The CDR3 region is CATRDGSGQPQHF. The CDR3 DNA reads TGTGCCACCAGAGACGGGTCGGGTCAGCCCCAGCATTTT.

The gene calls are TRBV9 and TRBJ1-2, with 7 bases matching TRBD1. This CDR3 has 15 residues. V lost 3 bases and J lost 6; bases outside the gene matches: 11. The germline V gene encodes CDR1 SGDLS and CDR2 YYNGEE. CDR3 loop: CASSGYGDRVDGYTF. The DNA of the CDR3 is TGTGCCAGCAGCGGATATGGAGACAGGGTTGATGGCTACACCTTC.

The genes are TRBV3-1 (or the pseudogene TRBV3-2) and TRBJ1-1; perhaps TRBD1 as D (5 bases). V was pared by 4 bases and J by 5 bases, with 14 bases between. The CDR3 spans 14 residues. Germline V gives CDR1 LGHDT, CDR2 YNNKEL (reference sequence). CDR3 DNA sequence: TGTGCCAGCAGCCGGAACAGGTTGATGACTGAAGCTTTCTTT. Translating gives CASSRNRLMTEAFF.

The chain couples TRBV27 to TRBJ2-3, with 10 positions matching TRBD2. The germline CDR1 and CDR2 sequences are MNHEY and SMNVEV (reference sequence). Trimming cost V 6 bases and J 5 bases; bases outside gene matches: 17. This CDR3 is 18 amino acids long. CDR3 DNA sequence: TGTGCCAGCAGCATAGGGCTAGCGGGAGCCGGTCCACAAGATACGCAGTATTTT. Translated: CASSIGLAGAGPQDTQYF.

This chain links TRBV7-3 with TRBJ2-5; the D gene is possibly TRBD2 (6 bases). With 1 base removed from V and 4 bases from J, the gap between germline ends came to 13 bases. This CDR3 region has 15 residues. Per germline, CDR1 SGHTA and CDR2 FQGTGA. CDR3 loop: CASSLRGGVAETQYF. The CDR3 nucleotides are TGTGCCAGCAGCTTAAGGGGCGGGGTGGCAGAGACCCAGTACTTC. Combining the CDR3 with reference TRBV7-3 and TRBJ2-5 gives the whole variable domain GAGVSQTPSNKVTEKGKYVELRCDPISGHTALYWYRQSLGQGPEFLIYFQGTGAADDSGLPNDRFFAVRPEGSVSTLKIQRTERGDSAVYLCASSLRGGVAETQYFGPGTRLLVL.

This chain uses TRBV5-6 with TRBJ2-3, with TRBD2 matching 12 bases. Trimming removed 3 bases from V and 6 bases from J; junction bases left unmatched: 5. Germline V gene data show CDR1 as SGHDT and CDR2 as YYEEEE. This CDR3 contains 15 residues. The CDR3 DNA is TGTGCCAGCAGCTCTAGCGGGGGGGCGGAGGATACGCAGTATTTT. Protein product: CASSSSGGAEDTQYF. The full variable domain, completed using reference TRBV5-6 and TRBJ2-3, is DAGVTQSPTHLIKTRGQQVTLRCSPKSGHDTVSWYQQALGQGPQFIFQYYEEEERQRGNFPDRFSGHQFPNYSSELNVNALLLGDSALYLCASSSSGGAEDTQYFGPGTRLTVL.

The chain couples TRBV6-5 to TRBJ2-7; TRBD2 is a possible D gene (5 bases). There are 13 residues in the CDR3. Trimming shortened V by 8 bases and J by 6 bases, and 17 bases separated the two germline ends. Per the germline V gene, CDR1 is MNHEY and CDR2 is SVGAGI. CDR3 in amino acids: CASGQSEGGEQYF. The CDR3 DNA reads TGTGCCAGCGGCCAGTCCGAGGGCGGCGAGCAGTACTTC.

The V and J genes are TRBV3-1 (or the pseudogene TRBV3-2) and TRBJ1-3, with 8 bases that match TRBD1. Unmatched junction bases numbered 7, after V lost 1 base and J lost 5 bases. The CDR3 totals 16 residues. The V gene's germline CDR1 is LGHDT and CDR2 YNNKEL (reference sequence). The CDR3 DNA reads as TGTGCCAGCAGCCAAGCGGAGACAGGGGCACGAAACACCATATATTTT. It is translated as CASSQAETGARNTIYF.

The chain has TRBV7-2 and TRBJ2-5; D perhaps matches TRBD2 (6 bases). V lost 4 bases and J lost 4, with 13 bases in between. Germline assignment: CDR1 SGHTA and CDR2 FQGNSA. The CDR3 loop spans 14 amino acids. DNA for the CDR3: TGTGCCAGCAGCTCCGCCGCTAGCGTAGAGACCCAGTACTTC. This translates into CASSSAASVETQYF. Full variable domain (remainder filled in from reference TRBV7-2 and TRBJ2-5): GAGVSQSPSNKVTEKGKDVELRCDPISGHTALYWYRQSLGQGLEFLIYFQGNSAPDKSGLPSDRFSAERTGGSVSTLTIQRTQQEDSAVYLCASSSAASVETQYFGPGTRLLVL.

CDR3 nucleotides: TGTGCCAGCAGCCCCCCTTCTAGGTCTTGGTATGGCTACACCTTC. Its translation is CASSPPSRSWYGYTF. The chain carries TRBV7-9 and TRBJ1-2; D is unclear. The CDR3 is 15 residues long. In germline, CDR1 is SEHNR, CDR2 FQNEAQ (reference sequence). Trimming took off 5 bases at V and 5 bases at J, with 18 bases between the two ends.

This sequence joins TRBV29-1 and TRBJ2-1; 10 bases fit TRBD1. This CDR3 is 15 amino acids long. The germline V gene encodes CDR1 SQVTM and CDR2 ANQGSEA. After removal of 6 bases from V and 2 bases from J, the junction contained 7 bases not matched to a gene. The CDR3 sequence is CSVAVTGGPYNEQFF. Written as DNA, the CDR3 is TGCAGCGTCGCAGTGACAGGGGGCCCCTACAATGAGCAGTTCTTC.

The chain joins TRBV5-1 to TRBJ1-1; D may be TRBD1 (5 bases). Germline V gives CDR1 SGHRS, CDR2 YFSETQ. The CDR3 length is 15 residues. Between the trimmed V and J ends, which lost 6 bases and 0 bases, there was a span of 15 bases. The CDR3 DNA is TGCGCCAGCACAACGGCGGGGGGAATGAACACTGAAGCTTTCTTT. This gives the protein CASTTAGGMNTEAFF.